This T cell receptor (beta chain) comes out of a study of cytomegalovirus exposure and HLA in healthy donors. The PCR ran on 60 Vbeta and 13 Jbeta primers. In the original workflow: In a later analysis, 60 million to 90 million unique TCR beta chains included roughly 11 million shared by two or more donors. The protocol was immunoSEQ multiplex PCR, while the TCRdb copy is restricted to in-frame clones and leaves out a portion. For V, J and clone size, that table is used; D and trimming come from the DNA. This sample has fewer than 150,000 clones, with roughly 80% found just once. This clone was counted a single time. The antigen remains unidentified. CDR3 length equals 13 residues. With 3 bases removed from V and 4 bases from J, the gap between germline ends came to 8 bases. CDR1 is SGHRS, CDR2 YFSETQ, per germline. Study-level points and caveats: Later analysis identified about 15,000 TCR beta sequences associated with HLA alleles, using a false discovery rate threshold of 0.05.

The source of this sequence is a man between 60 and 70 years old in good health and CMV-seropositive. The sequenced material came from PBMCs. The rearrangement joins TRBV5-1 to TRBJ1-5, with D maybe TRBD1 (6 bases). Here the CDR3 reads CASSSTGNQPQHF. The CDR3 bases are TGCGCCAGCAGCTCAACAGGGAATCAGCCCCAGCATTTT.